This TCR beta chain was identified during a study of human T cells and chemical hapten exposure. Background on the study: After 6 days, upper back 0.01% DPC patch tests were scored. Slight volume differences across pooled libraries mainly accounted for varying per-sample TCR yields. Notes on the study in general: Donor immune responses may differ from healthy people's, since all donors had alopecia.

Individual cDNA molecules received unique molecular identifiers in the library. MiXCR, applied by TCRdb to the RACE reads, yields one record per CDR3 protein. The data show 180,000 or so distinct CDR3 sequences, 14% seen once. Noted time point: patch test 1, 2 weeks after DPC sensitization. Treatment specified: therapeutic diphenylcyclopropenone sensitization with weekly scalp DPC. Points on this clonotype: Its antigen remains unidentified.

The sequencing used whole blood, collected in connection with sensitization to the hapten diphenylcyclopropenone (DPC). This sequence was found in a woman aged 30 to 39 with alopecia areata. Some clones in this sample may be carry-over from other donors' samples.

CDR3 bases: TGTGCCAGTATGAAGGGGGCAGGATTAGATTCACCCCTCCACTTT. This translates into CASMKGAGLDSPLHF. The V and J genes are TRBV6-5 and TRBJ1-6, with 7 positions matching TRBD1. The germline V gene encodes CDR1 MNHEY and CDR2 SVGAGI. This CDR3 spans 15 amino acids. The junction had 13 bases not matched to a gene; V was cut back by 9 bases and J by 8 bases.